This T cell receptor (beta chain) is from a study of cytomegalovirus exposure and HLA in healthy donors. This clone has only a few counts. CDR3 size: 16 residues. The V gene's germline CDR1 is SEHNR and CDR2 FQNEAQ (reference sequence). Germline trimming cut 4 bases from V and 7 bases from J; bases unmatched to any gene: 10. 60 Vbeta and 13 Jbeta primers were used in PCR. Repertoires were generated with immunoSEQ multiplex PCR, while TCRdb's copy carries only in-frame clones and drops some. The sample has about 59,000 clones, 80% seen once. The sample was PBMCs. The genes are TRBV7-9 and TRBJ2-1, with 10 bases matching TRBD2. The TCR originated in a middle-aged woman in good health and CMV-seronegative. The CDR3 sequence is CASSSLTSGKGNEQFF. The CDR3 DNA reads TGTGCCAGCAGCTCCTTAACTAGCGGGAAGGGAAATGAGCAGTTCTTC.